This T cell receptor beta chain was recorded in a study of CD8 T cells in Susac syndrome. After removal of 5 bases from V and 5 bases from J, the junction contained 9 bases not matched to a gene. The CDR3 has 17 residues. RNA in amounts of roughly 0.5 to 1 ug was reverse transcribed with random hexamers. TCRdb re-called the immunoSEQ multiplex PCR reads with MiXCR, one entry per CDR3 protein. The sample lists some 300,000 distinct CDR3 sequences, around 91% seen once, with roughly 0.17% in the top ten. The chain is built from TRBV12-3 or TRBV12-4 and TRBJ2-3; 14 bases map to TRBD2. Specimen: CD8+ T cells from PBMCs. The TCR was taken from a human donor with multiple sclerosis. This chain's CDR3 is CASSPGTSGRGKDTQYF. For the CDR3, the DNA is TGTGCCAGCAGTCCGGGGACTAGCGGGAGAGGAAAAGATACGCAGTATTTT.